Presented here are 21 T cell receptor beta chains from one specimen sequenced in a study of CD8+ T cells in alopecia areata. RNA, once extracted, was reverse transcribed into cDNA for use as the sequencing template. Sequenced by immunoSEQ multiplex PCR; TCRdb stores in-frame clones only, minus some. The sample includes approximately 40,000 clones, less than 55% of them seen just once. Five or six patients had their CD4+ cells sorted into CD25+CD127- cells. Sequencing used CD4+ Tregs sorted from blood. Receptor source: a human donor with alopecia areata.

The V gene is TRBV28, the J gene TRBJ1-2; D gene uncertain. Trimming pared 7 bases from V and 2 bases from J, leaving 14 bases between. The germline V gene has CDR1 MDHEN and CDR2 SYDVKM. The CDR3 runs 14 residues. CDR3 DNA sequence: TGTGCCAGCACCCCGTTCGCAGAAAACTATGGCTACACCTTC. It is translated as CASTPFAENYGYTF.

This clone showed up just once. V usage is TRBV5-1 and J usage is TRBJ2-7, with D maybe TRBD1 (6 bases). The CDR3 covers 14 residues. V lost 2 bases, J lost 4 bases, and 13 bases lay in between. Germline values: CDR1 SGHRS, CDR2 YFSETQ. For the CDR3, the DNA is TGCGCCAGCAGCTTTACCGGGACAAATTACGAGCAGTACTTC. Amino acids: CASSFTGTNYEQYF.

The table lists this clone with a few counts. The CDR3 loop is CASSLGWLGASPLHF. The DNA of the CDR3 is TGTGCCAGCAGCTTAGGCTGGTTGGGTGCCTCACCCCTCCACTTT. The V gene is TRBV7-2, the J gene TRBJ1-6; unclear D gene. The length of the CDR3 is 15 residues. Germline assignment: CDR1 SGHTA and CDR2 FQGNSA. V was trimmed by 1 base and J by 10 bases, leaving 14 bases between them.

This sequence joins TRBV5-1 and TRBJ1-1; 9 positions match TRBD1. J was trimmed by 2 bases and V by 4 bases; bases with no gene match: 6. From germline, CDR1 is SGHRS and CDR2 YFSETQ. This CDR3 spans 15 amino acids. CDR3 sequence: CASSLRTGVNTEAFF. CDR3 sequence (DNA): TGCGCCAGCAGCCTTAGGACAGGGGTTAACACTGAAGCTTTCTTT.

This clone is labeled as medium-sized. The rearrangement links TRBV28 to TRBJ2-5; possibly TRBD1 for D (7 bases). The germline V gene encodes CDR1 MDHEN and CDR2 SYDVKM. The CDR3 extends over 15 amino acids. With 4 bases removed from V and 2 bases from J, the gap between germline ends came to 14 bases. CDR3 protein: CASSSAGGPQETQYF. The CDR3 DNA reads as TGTGCCAGCAGTTCGGCAGGGGGGCCTCAAGAGACCCAGTACTTC.

J is TRBJ2-7 and V is TRBV2; D remains unclear. The CDR3 has 13 amino acids. CDR1 is SNHLY and CDR2 is FYNNEI in the germline V gene. The V and J ends lost 4 bases and 11 bases respectively, with 18 bases between them. This CDR3 reads CASSGMLKKGKYF. DNA of the CDR3: TGTGCCAGCAGTGGTATGCTCAAAAAAGGAAAGTACTTC. Using reference TRBV2 and TRBJ2-7 for the parts outside the CDR3, the full variable domain is EPEVTQTPSHQVTQMGQEVILRCVPISNHLYFYWYRQILGQKVEFLVSFYNNEISEKSEIFDDQFSVERPDGSNFTLKIRSTKLEDSAMYFCASSGMLKKGKYFGPGTRLTVT.

This clone was picked up a small number of times. The CDR3 bases are TGCGCCAGCAGAGGCCATCAACCCCACGAGCAGTACTTC. Translating gives CASRGHQPHEQYF. The chain links TRBV5-1 to TRBJ2-7, with D unresolved. This CDR3 is built from 13 residues. Trimming took off 5 bases at V and 5 bases at J, with 14 bases between the two ends. Germline V gives CDR1 SGHRS, CDR2 YFSETQ.

The table lists this clone with a few counts. The rearrangement links TRBV7-2 to TRBJ2-7; D perhaps matches TRBD2 (5 bases). The length of the CDR3 is 14 residues. Trimming removed 1 base at V and 4 bases at J, with 11 bases between. CDR1 and CDR2 from the germline V gene are SGHTA and FQGNSA. DNA for the CDR3: TGTGCCAGCAGCTTAGTGGTCCGGGGTTACGAGCAGTACTTC. Translated: CASSLVVRGYEQYF.

This clone was seen a single time. The chain joins TRBV7-9 to TRBJ1-1; 7 bases fit TRBD1. V dropped 2 bases and J dropped 3; count of bases not matched to a gene: 6. The CDR3 covers 15 residues. The germline gives CDR1 SEHNR, CDR2 FQNEAQ (reference sequence). For the CDR3, the DNA is TGTGCCAGCAGCTTACCTCAGGGGGGGTACACTGAAGCTTTCTTT. Translated: CASSLPQGGYTEAFF.

The table lists this clone with a few counts. The J gene is TRBJ1-2, the V gene TRBV4-3; D gene unclear. The CDR3 has 14 residues. Germline lookup yields CDR1 LGHNA and CDR2 YSLEER. V lost 0 bases, J lost 4 bases, and 9 bases lay in between. This CDR3 reads CASSQDIGVYGYTF. CDR3 DNA: TGCGCCAGCAGCCAAGATATCGGGGTCTATGGCTACACCTTC.

The chain has TRBV6-5 and TRBJ2-1; 10 bases agree with TRBD1. V trimming: 6 bases; J trimming: 10 bases; junction bases outside the gene matches: 6. This CDR3 contains 13 residues. Germline assignment: CDR1 MNHEY and CDR2 SVGAGI. DNA for the CDR3: TGTGCCAGCAGGCAACCGGGACAGGGGGAGCAGTTCTTC. As protein: CASRQPGQGEQFF.

The chain links TRBV5-1 to TRBJ1-1; no clear D gene. This CDR3 contains 16 residues. The germline V and J ends were trimmed by 4 bases and 0 bases, with 16 bases remaining between them. Germline V gives CDR1 SGHRS, CDR2 YFSETQ. The CDR3 region is CASSRRLSGVNTEAFF. As DNA, the CDR3 is TGCGCCAGCAGCCGGCGACTCTCGGGCGTGAACACTGAAGCTTTCTTT.

This clone was observed a few times. This rearrangement joins TRBV4-3 to TRBJ2-1; no reliable D call. Trimming took 0 bases from V and 4 from J, leaving 7 bases between them. The V gene's germline CDR1 is LGHNA and CDR2 YSLEER. The CDR3 spans 14 residues. The DNA for the CDR3 is TGCGCCAGCAGCCAAGATCTGAGGTACAATGAGCAGTTCTTC. Translated, it gives CASSQDLRYNEQFF.

This clone occurred a few times. This rearrangement joins TRBV15 to TRBJ2-1; 12 positions match TRBD2. V lost 1 base, J lost 6 bases, and 7 bases stayed unmatched. The CDR3 length is 17 residues. Per germline, CDR1 LNHNV and CDR2 YYDKDF (reference sequence). CDR3 loop: CATSRALAGGLFNEQFF. CDR3 DNA sequence: TGTGCCACCAGCAGAGCCCTAGCGGGAGGGCTGTTCAATGAGCAGTTCTTC.

This clone showed up just a few times. CDR3: CASSPGASGRWETQYF. Here the CDR3 DNA reads TGTGCCAGCAGCCCAGGGGCTAGCGGGAGGTGGGAGACCCAGTACTTC. V gene TRBV7-2 combines with J gene TRBJ2-5; TRBD2 matches 11 bases. The germline V gene has CDR1 SGHTA and CDR2 FQGNSA. The CDR3 spans 16 residues. With V trimmed by 5 bases and J by 5 bases, 10 bases remained unmatched.

A few counts support this clone. This chain links TRBV5-1 with TRBJ2-2, with D uncertain. Germline assignment: CDR1 SGHRS and CDR2 YFSETQ. The length of the CDR3 is 15 residues. Deletions cut 6 bases from V and 2 bases from J, with 14 bases between. CDR3 region: CASTPRTENTGELFF. CDR3 DNA sequence: TGCGCCAGCACGCCCCGGACGGAAAACACCGGGGAGCTGTTTTTT.

By share of the sample, this clone is medium-sized. V and J are TRBV4-3 and TRBJ1-4; 9 bases are shared with TRBD1. The CDR3 is 17 residues long. Germline CDR1 LGHNA, CDR2 YSLEER. The trim removed 4 bases at V and 8 bases at J, leaving 14 bases unmatched. The CDR3 nucleotides are TGCGCCAGCAGCCCTCCGCGGGGACAGGGAGGAGGCGAAAAACTGTTTTTT. Translating gives CASSPPRGQGGGEKLFF.

The rearrangement links TRBV5-1 to TRBJ2-1; 9 bases fit TRBD2. This CDR3 is built from 15 residues. Germline CDR1 SGHRS, CDR2 YFSETQ. V lost 1 base, J lost 7 bases, and 6 bases stayed unmatched. DNA of the CDR3: TGCGCCAGCAGCTTGAAGGCTAGCGGGAATAATGAGCAGTTCTTC. Residues: CASSLKASGNNEQFF.

The V and J genes are TRBV9 and TRBJ1-1, with D possibly TRBD1 on 6 matching bases. CDR1 and CDR2 from the germline V gene are SGDLS and YYNGEE. This CDR3 contains 14 residues. The V end lost 0 bases, the J end lost 4 bases, and 10 bases lay between the germline ends. The CDR3 sequence: CASSVEDRRTEAFF. The DNA of the CDR3 is TGTGCCAGCAGCGTAGAAGACAGGCGCACTGAAGCTTTCTTT.

A few counts support this clone. The chain is built from TRBV6-1 and TRBJ1-6; 7 positions match TRBD1. Germline-derived CDR1 and CDR2 are MNHNS and SASEGT. With 8 bases clipped from V and 6 bases from J, the junction kept 10 bases outside the gene matches. The CDR3 consists of 15 residues. The CDR3 region has the DNA TGTGCCAGCTTAAAAACGACAGGGATTAATTCACCCCTCCACTTT. Amino acid sequence: CASLKTTGINSPLHF.

This clone occurred a few times. The V call is TRBV29-1, the J call TRBJ2-1; 15 bases are a match to TRBD2. The CDR3 is made up of 17 amino acids. The V gene end was trimmed by 6 bases and the J gene end by 4 bases; junction bases not matched to a gene: 10. The germline V gene encodes CDR1 SQVTM and CDR2 ANQGSEA. CDR3 region: CSVLGTSGGSEYNEQFF. In DNA form, the CDR3 reads TGCAGCGTCCTAGGGACTAGCGGGGGGTCGGAGTACAATGAGCAGTTCTTC.